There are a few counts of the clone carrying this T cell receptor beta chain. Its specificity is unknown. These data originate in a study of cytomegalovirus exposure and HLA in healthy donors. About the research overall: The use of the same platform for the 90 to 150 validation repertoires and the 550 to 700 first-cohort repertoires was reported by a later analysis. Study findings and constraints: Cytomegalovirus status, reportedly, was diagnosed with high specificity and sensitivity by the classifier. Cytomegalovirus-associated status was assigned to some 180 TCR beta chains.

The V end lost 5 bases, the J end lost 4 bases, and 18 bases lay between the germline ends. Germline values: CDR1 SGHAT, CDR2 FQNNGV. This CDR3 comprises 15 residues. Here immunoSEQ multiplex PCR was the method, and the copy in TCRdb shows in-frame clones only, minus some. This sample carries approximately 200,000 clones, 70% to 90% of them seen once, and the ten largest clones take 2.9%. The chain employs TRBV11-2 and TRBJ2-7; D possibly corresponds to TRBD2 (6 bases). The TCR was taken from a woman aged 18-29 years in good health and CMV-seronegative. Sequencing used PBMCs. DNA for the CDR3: TGTGCCAGCAGCAGAGACAGTCAAGGGACTTACGAGCAGTACTTC. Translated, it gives CASSRDSQGTYEQYF.